Each of the 16 T cell receptor beta chains below was sequenced from the same sample in a study of blood T cell repertoires in COVID-19. Clones were sequenced by immunoSEQ multiplex PCR, and TCRdb holds only the in-frame ones, with some missing. Of over 110,000 clones listed, around 89% were seen once; the top ten hold roughly 30%. The sample was peripheral blood. These receptors were collected from a human donor in a cohort sampled during active COVID-19.

The chain combines TRBV5-1 with TRBJ2-1, with 8 bases aligning to TRBD2. Trimming removed 7 bases from V and 3 bases from J; junction bases left unmatched: 12. The germline CDR1 and CDR2 sequences are SGHRS and YFSETQ. This CDR3 contains 16 residues. The CDR3 nucleotides are TGCGCCAGCGCCGTCCAAGCGGGGGCGAACTACAATGAGCAGTTCTTC. Amino acid sequence: CASAVQAGANYNEQFF.

This clone appeared a few times. The genes are TRBV14 and TRBJ2-1; TRBD2 aligns across 10 bases. The V segment lost 4 bases and the J segment 8 bases; nucleotides outside the gene matches: 8. CDR1 is SGHDN and CDR2 is FVKESK in the germline V gene. The CDR3 is 15 amino acids. The CDR3 region is CASSLELAGLDEQFF. CDR3 coding DNA: TGTGCCAGCAGCCTTGAACTAGCGGGGCTCGATGAGCAGTTCTTC.

The CDR3 DNA reads TGTGCCAGCAGTGCAGGGGACAGGGAGCCCCCTGGCACCGGGGAGCTGTTTTTT. This codes for CASSAGDREPPGTGELFF. The chain employs TRBV25-1 and TRBJ2-2; 9 bases map to TRBD1. Germline V CDR1 and CDR2: MGHDK, SYGVNS. The CDR3 spans 18 residues. The trim removed 4 bases at V and 4 bases at J, leaving 13 bases unmatched.

The chain recombines TRBV4-1 with TRBJ2-1; 10 nucleotides line up with TRBD2. CDR3 length: 18 residues. The trim removed 1 base at V and 2 bases at J, leaving 8 bases unmatched. Germline V CDR1 and CDR2: MGHRA, YSYEKL. CDR3 region: CASSQARLAGLTYNEQFF. CDR3 nucleotide sequence: TGCGCCAGCAGCCAAGCTCGACTAGCGGGCCTAACCTACAATGAGCAGTTCTTC.

This chain connects TRBV3-1 (or the pseudogene TRBV3-2) to TRBJ2-5, with 7 positions matching TRBD2. The CDR3 sequence is 14 residues long. Germline V gene lookup returns CDR1 LGHDT and CDR2 YNNKEL (reference sequence). After removal of 0 bases from V and 5 bases from J, the junction contained 3 bases not matched to a gene. For the CDR3, the DNA is TGTGCCAGCAGCCAAGAAAGCGGGGCCGAGACCCAGTACTTC. Translating gives CASSQESGAETQYF.

The rearrangement uses TRBV19 and TRBJ1-5; D call uncertain. The CDR3 has 13 amino acids. Germline CDR1 and CDR2: LNHDA and SQIVND (reference sequence). Trimming removed 7 bases at V and 1 base at J, with 8 bases between. CDR3 region: CASNVYSNQPQHF. The CDR3 DNA sequence: TGTGCCAGTAACGTCTACAGCAATCAGCCCCAGCATTTT.

The genes are TRBV5-5 and TRBJ1-6; maybe TRBD1 (6 bases). There are 16 residues in the CDR3. Trimming pared 4 bases from V and 9 bases from J, leaving 20 bases between. Germline-derived CDR1 and CDR2 are SGHKS and YYEKEE (reference sequence). The CDR3 reads CASSHLGGPRASPLHF. CDR3 nucleotides: TGTGCCAGCAGCCACCTAGGGGGACCACGAGCTTCACCCCTCCACTTT.

The CDR3 protein is CASSGEAGGLNTEAFF. CDR3 coding DNA: TGTGCCAGCAGTGGGGAGGCAGGGGGATTGAACACTGAAGCTTTCTTT. The gene calls are TRBV6-1 and TRBJ1-1, with 7 bases lining up with TRBD1. This CDR3 is built from 16 residues. CDR1 and CDR2 (germline): MNHNS, SASEGT. Losses at the gene ends were 4 bases for V and 0 bases for J; bases not matched to a gene: 8.

This clone has only a few counts. The chain couples TRBV19 to TRBJ2-7, with D perhaps matching TRBD2 (5 bases). Looked up from germline, CDR1 is LNHDA and CDR2 is SQIVND (reference sequence). The CDR3 runs to 16 residues. V lost 3 bases, J lost 0 bases, and 15 bases lay in between. The CDR3, as DNA: TGTGCCAGTAGTATTGGAGGTAATCAGTTCTCCTACGAGCAGTACTTC. Its protein is CASSIGGNQFSYEQYF. Together with reference TRBV19 and TRBJ2-7, the CDR3 gives the full variable domain: DGGITQSPKYLFRKEGQNVTLSCEQNLNHDAMYWYRQDPGQGLRLIYYSQIVNDFQKGDIAEGYSVSREKKESFPLTVTSAQKNPTAFYLCASSIGGNQFSYEQYFGPGTRLTVT.

This chain links TRBV9 with TRBJ1-2, with TRBD1 matching over 7 bases. This CDR3 is built from 12 residues. Losses at the gene ends were 4 bases for V and 7 bases for J; bases not matched to a gene: 4. CDR1 SGDLS and CDR2 YYNGEE come from the germline V gene. The CDR3 coding sequence is TGTGCCAGCAGCCCGGGGACAGCTGGCTACACCTTC. It codes for CASSPGTAGYTF.

This clone was seen only once. This chain uses TRBV3-1 (or the pseudogene TRBV3-2) with TRBJ1-6, with D perhaps TRBD1 (5 bases). Germline V gene data show CDR1 as LGHDT and CDR2 as YNNKEL (reference sequence). V gave up 0 bases and J gave up 7 bases, with 19 bases separating them. There are 18 residues in the CDR3. As DNA, the CDR3 is TGTGCCAGCAGCCAAGATTTAGGTCGGGGGAGACGGAATTCACCCCTCCACTTT. Translation gives CASSQDLGRGRRNSPLHF.

The chain combines TRBV6-1 with TRBJ2-2; TRBD1 is a possible D gene (6 bases). This CDR3 region has 15 residues. V gave up 5 bases and J gave up 6 bases, with 16 bases separating them. Germline loops: CDR1 MNHNS, CDR2 SASEGT. CDR3 sequence reads: CASSTTGFGAGELFF. CDR3 DNA: TGTGCCAGCAGTACAACAGGGTTCGGGGCCGGGGAGCTGTTTTTT.

The rearrangement joins TRBV19 to TRBJ1-4, with no clear D. Germline V lookup: CDR1 LNHDA, CDR2 SQIVND (reference sequence). V was cut by 4 bases and J by 5 bases, with 8 bases left in between. This CDR3 spans 13 amino acids. This CDR3 is CASSNSGNEKLFF. The CDR3 DNA sequence: TGTGCCAGTAGTAATAGCGGGAATGAAAAACTGTTTTTT.

The chain has TRBV5-4 and TRBJ2-3, with 7 nucleotides matching TRBD1. CDR1 is SGHNT, CDR2 YYREEE, per germline (reference sequence). After removal of 4 bases from V and 5 bases from J, the junction contained 7 bases not matched to a gene. This CDR3 is 14 amino acids long. The CDR3 reads CASSPPDREDTQYF. CDR3 sequence (DNA): TGTGCCAGCAGCCCGCCTGACAGGGAAGATACGCAGTATTTT.

This chain connects TRBV12-3 or TRBV12-4 to TRBJ1-2; 10 nucleotides align to TRBD1. This CDR3 contains 13 residues. The V segment lost 6 bases and the J segment 4 bases; nucleotides outside the gene matches: 2. The CDR3 here is CASRTGGGYGYTF. In DNA form, the CDR3 reads TGTGCCAGCAGGACAGGGGGCGGCTATGGCTACACCTTC.

The rearrangement joins TRBV3-1 (or the pseudogene TRBV3-2) to TRBJ2-7, with D uncertain. Trimming shortened V by 1 base and J by 3 bases, and 7 bases separated the two germline ends. The CDR3 covers 13 residues. The germline V gene has CDR1 LGHDT and CDR2 YNNKEL (reference sequence). The chain's CDR3 is CASSQGADYEQYF. DNA for the CDR3: TGTGCCAGCAGCCAAGGGGCAGACTACGAGCAGTACTTC.